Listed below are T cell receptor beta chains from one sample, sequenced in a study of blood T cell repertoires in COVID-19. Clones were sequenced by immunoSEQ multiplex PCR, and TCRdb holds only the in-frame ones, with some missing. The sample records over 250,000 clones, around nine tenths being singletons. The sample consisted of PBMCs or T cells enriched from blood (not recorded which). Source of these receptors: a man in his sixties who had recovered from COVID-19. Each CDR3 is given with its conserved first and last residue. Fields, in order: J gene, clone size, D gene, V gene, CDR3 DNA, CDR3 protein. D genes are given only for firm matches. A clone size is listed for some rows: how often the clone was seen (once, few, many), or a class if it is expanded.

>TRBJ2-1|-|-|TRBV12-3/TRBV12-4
TGTGCCAGCAGTTTCAACAATGAGCAGTTCTTC
CASSFNNEQFF
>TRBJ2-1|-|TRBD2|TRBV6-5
TGTGCCAGCACCCAGTGGACTAGCGGGGGCAATGAGCAGTTCTTC
CASTQWTSGGNEQFF
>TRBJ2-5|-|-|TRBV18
TGTGCCAGCTCACCACAGGACAGAACTGTTCAGTACTTC
CASSPQDRTVQYF
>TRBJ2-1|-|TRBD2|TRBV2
TGTGCCAGCAGACGCCGGGGGGGCTCCTACAATGAGCAGTTCTTC
CASRRRGGSYNEQFF
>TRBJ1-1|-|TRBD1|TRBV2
TGTGCCAGCACCCGAACAGGGGTGACTGAAGCTTTCTTT
CASTRTGVTEAFF
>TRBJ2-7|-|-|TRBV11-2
TGTGCCAGCAGCGTCGACCGAGGGGGATACTACGAGCAGTACTTC
CASSVDRGGYYEQYF
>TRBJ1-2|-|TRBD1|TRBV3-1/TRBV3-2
TGTGCCAGCAGCCGGGGCGGACAGGGGGGTGGCTACACCTTC
CASSRGGQGGGYTF
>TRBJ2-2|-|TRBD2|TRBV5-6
TGTGCCAGCCTTACTAGCGGGAGGGCCGGGGAGCTGTTTTTT
CASLTSGRAGELFF
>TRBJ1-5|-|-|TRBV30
TGTGCCTGGAGTCGCACAGAAGGATCCAATCAGCCCCAGCATTTT
CAWSRTEGSNQPQHF
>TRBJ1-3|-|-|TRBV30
TGTGCCTGGAGTCCTACAGGGAACTCTGGAAACACCATATATTTT
CAWSPTGNSGNTIYF
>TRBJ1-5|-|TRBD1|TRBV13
TGTGCCAGCAGCTTAGGTGTCGCAGGGGGGCGGCAGCCCCAGCATTTT
CASSLGVAGGRQPQHF
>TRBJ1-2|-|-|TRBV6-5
TGTGCCAGCAGCGAGTACAGGCACCTGGACTATGGCTACACCTTC
CASSEYRHLDYGYTF
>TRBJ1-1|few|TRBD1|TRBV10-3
TGTGCCATCAGTGGACCGGGACAGGGAAGCACTGAAGCTTTCTTT
CAISGPGQGSTEAFF
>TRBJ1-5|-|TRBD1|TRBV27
TGTGCCAGCAGTCCTGGACAGGGTAATCAGCCCCAGCATTTT
CASSPGQGNQPQHF
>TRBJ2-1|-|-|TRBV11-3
TGTGCCAGCAGCTTAGGTGGAGACGAGCAGTTCTTC
CASSLGGDEQFF
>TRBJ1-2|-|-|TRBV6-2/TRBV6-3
TGTGCCAGCAGTACGGCAGGGGTTAACTATGGCTACACCTTC
CASSTAGVNYGYTF
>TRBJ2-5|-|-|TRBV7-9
TGTGCCAGCAGCAGGAGGGAACGGCCCGAGGAGACCCAGTACTTC
CASSRRERPEETQYF
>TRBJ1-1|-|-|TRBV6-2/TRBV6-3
TGTGCCAGCAGTTACGGGGGCACCTTGGGCACTGAAGCTTTCTTT
CASSYGGTLGTEAFF
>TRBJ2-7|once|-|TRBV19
TGTGCCAGTAGTATTGGGGGGACCGAGCAGTACTTC
CASSIGGTEQYF
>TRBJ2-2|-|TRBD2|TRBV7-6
TGTGCCAGCAGCTTAAGTCCTAGCGGGAGGGCCGAGAACACCGGGGAGCTGTTTTTT
CASSLSPSGRAENTGELFF
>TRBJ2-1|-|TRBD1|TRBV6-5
TGTGCCAGCAGTTCGGGACAGCACAATGAGCAGTTCTTC
CASSSGQHNEQFF
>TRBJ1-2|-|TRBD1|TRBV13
TGTGCCAGCAGCCAAGGGACAGGGACCTATGGCTACACCTTC
CASSQGTGTYGYTF
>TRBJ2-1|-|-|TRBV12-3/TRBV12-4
TGTGCCAGCACTTCCCTCTATGAGCAGTTCTTC
CASTSLYEQFF